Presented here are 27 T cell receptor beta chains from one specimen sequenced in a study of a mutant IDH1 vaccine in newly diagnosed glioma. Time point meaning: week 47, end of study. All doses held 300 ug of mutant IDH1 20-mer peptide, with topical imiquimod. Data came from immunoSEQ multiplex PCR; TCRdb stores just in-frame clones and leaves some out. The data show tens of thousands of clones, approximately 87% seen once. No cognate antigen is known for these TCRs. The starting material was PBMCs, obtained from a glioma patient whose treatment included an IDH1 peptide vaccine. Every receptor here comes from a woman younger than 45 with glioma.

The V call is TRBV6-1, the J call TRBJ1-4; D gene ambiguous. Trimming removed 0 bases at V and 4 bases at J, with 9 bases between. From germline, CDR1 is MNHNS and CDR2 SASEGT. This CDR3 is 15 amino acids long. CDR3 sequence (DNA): TGTGCCAGCAGTGAAGCAGACGGGAGTAATGAAAAACTGTTTTTT. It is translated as CASSEADGSNEKLFF.

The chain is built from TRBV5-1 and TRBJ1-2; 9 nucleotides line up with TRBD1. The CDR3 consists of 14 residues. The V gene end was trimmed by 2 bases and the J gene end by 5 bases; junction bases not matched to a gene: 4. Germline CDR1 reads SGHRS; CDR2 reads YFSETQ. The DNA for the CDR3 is TGCGCCAGCAGCTTCCTGGACAGGGGTTATGGCTACACCTTC. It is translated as CASSFLDRGYGYTF.

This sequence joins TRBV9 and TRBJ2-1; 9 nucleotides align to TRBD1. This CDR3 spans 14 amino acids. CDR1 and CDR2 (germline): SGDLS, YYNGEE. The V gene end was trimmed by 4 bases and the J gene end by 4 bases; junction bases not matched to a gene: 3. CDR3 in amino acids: CASSLGTGYNEQFF. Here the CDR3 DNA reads TGTGCCAGCAGCCTCGGGACAGGGTACAATGAGCAGTTCTTC.

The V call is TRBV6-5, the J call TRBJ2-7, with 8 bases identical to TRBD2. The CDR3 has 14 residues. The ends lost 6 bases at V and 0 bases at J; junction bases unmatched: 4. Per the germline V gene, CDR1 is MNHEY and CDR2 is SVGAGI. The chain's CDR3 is CASRQAGASYEQYF. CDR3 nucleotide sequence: TGTGCCAGCAGGCAAGCGGGGGCCTCCTACGAGCAGTACTTC.

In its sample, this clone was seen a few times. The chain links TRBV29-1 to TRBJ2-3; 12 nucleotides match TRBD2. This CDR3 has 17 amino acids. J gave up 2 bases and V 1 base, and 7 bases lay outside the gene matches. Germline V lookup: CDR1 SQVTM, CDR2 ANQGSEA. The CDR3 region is CSVEGGGLAGFTDTQYF. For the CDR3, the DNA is TGCAGCGTTGAAGGGGGGGGACTAGCGGGTTTCACAGATACGCAGTATTTT.

Here the CDR3 reads CASGVGNNEKLFF. The CDR3 DNA reads TGCGCCAGCGGAGTCGGCAATAATGAAAAACTGTTTTTT. The genes are TRBV5-1 and TRBJ1-4, with unresolved D. Trimming removed 7 bases at V and 4 bases at J, with 11 bases between. From germline, CDR1 is SGHRS and CDR2 YFSETQ. The CDR3 runs to 13 residues.

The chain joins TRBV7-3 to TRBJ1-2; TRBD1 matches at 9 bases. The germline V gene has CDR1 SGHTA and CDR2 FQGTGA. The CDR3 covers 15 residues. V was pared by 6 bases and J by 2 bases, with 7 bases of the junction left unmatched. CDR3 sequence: CASSLGTGTNYGYTF. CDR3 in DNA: TGTGCCAGCAGTTTGGGGACAGGGACAAACTATGGCTACACCTTC.

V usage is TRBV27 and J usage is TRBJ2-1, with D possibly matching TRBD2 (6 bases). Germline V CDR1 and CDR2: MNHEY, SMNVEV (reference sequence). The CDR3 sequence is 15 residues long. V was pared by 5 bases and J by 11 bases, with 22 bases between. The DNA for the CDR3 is TGTGCCAGCAGTGACCCTCGGGGGACGAATATACAGCAGTTCTTC. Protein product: CASSDPRGTNIQQFF.

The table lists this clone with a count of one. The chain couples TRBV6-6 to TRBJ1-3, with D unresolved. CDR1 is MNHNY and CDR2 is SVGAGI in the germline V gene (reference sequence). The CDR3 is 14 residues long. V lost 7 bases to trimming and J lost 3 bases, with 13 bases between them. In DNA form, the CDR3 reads TGTGCCAGCAAGGGCGAGGGATATGGAAACACCATATATTTT. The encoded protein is CASKGEGYGNTIYF.

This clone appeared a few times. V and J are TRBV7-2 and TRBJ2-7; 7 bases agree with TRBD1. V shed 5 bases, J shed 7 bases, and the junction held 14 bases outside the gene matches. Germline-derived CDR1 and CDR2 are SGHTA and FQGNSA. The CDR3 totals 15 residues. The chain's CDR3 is CASSPEGRQGGEQYF. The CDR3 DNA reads TGTGCCAGCAGCCCCGAGGGTCGACAGGGCGGAGAGCAGTACTTC.

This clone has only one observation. CDR3 sequence reads: CASSSGSEGYGYTF. As DNA, the CDR3 is TGTGCCAGCAGCTCGGGGTCCGAGGGGTATGGCTACACCTTC. The chain employs TRBV9 and TRBJ1-2, with D possibly TRBD1 on 5 matching bases. CDR1 and CDR2 from the germline V gene are SGDLS and YYNGEE. CDR3 length: 14 residues. Trimming pared 4 bases from V and 5 bases from J, leaving 15 bases between.

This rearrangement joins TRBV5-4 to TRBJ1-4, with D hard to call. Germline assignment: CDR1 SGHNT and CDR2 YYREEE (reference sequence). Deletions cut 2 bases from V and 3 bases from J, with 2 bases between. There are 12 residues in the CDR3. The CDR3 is CASSLPNEKLFF. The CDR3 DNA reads TGTGCCAGCAGCTTACCTAATGAAAAACTGTTTTTT.

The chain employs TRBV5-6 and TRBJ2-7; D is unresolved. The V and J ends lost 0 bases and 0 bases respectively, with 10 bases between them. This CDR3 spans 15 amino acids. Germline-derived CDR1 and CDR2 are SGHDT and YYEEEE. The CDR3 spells CASSLVTASSYEQYF. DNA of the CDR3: TGTGCCAGCAGCTTGGTAACAGCGAGCTCCTACGAGCAGTACTTC.

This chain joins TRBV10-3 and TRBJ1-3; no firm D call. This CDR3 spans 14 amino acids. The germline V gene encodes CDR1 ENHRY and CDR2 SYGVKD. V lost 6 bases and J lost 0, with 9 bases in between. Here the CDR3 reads CAIRDQSSGNTIYF. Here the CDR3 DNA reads TGTGCCATCAGAGACCAGAGCTCTGGAAACACCATATATTTT.

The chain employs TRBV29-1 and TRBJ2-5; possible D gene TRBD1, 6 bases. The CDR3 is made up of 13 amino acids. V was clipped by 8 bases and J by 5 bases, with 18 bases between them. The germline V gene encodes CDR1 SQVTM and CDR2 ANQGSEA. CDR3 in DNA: TGCAGCTCCGGGACACGAGCTTTTGAGACCCAGTACTTC. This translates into CSSGTRAFETQYF.

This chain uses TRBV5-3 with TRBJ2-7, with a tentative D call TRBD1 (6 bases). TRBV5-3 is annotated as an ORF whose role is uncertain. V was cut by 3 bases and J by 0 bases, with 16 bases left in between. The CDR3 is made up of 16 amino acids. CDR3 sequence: CARSYSPDSHSYEQYF. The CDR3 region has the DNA TGTGCCAGAAGCTATTCCCCGGACAGCCACTCCTACGAGCAGTACTTC.

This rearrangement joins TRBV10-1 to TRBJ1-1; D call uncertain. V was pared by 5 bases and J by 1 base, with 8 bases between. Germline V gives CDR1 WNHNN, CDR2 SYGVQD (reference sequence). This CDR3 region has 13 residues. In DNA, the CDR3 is TGCGCCAGCAGTTTCGCAGGGAACACTGAAGCTTTCTTT. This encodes CASSFAGNTEAFF.

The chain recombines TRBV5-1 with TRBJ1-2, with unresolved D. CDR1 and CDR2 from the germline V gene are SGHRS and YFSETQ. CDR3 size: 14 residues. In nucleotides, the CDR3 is TGCGTCACTCACTCTATGAGACCCAACTATGGCTACACCTTC. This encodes CVTHSMRPNYGYTF.

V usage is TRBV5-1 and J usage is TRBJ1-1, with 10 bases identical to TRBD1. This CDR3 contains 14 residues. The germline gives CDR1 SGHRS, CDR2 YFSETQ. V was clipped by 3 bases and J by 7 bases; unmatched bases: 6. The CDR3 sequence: CASSWDRGFGEAFF. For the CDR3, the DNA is TGCGCCAGCAGCTGGGACAGGGGATTCGGTGAAGCTTTCTTT.

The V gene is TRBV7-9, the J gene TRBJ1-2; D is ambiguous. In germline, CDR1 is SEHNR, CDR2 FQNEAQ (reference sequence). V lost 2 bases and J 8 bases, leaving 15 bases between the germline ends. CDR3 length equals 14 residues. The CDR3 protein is CASSLFNGDRGYTF. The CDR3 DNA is TGTGCCAGCAGCTTATTCAACGGCGACCGAGGCTACACCTTC.

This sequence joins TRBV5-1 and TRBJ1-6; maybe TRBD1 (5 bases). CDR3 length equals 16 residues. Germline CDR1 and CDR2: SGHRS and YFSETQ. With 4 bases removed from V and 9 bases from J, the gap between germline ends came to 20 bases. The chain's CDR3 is CASSLRDRGVRSPLHF. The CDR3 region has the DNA TGCGCCAGCAGCCTCCGGGACCGAGGGGTTCGTTCACCCCTCCACTTT.

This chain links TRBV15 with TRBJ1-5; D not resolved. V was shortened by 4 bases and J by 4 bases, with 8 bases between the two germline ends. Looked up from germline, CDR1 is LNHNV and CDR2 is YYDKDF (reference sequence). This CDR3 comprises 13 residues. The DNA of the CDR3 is TGTGCCACCAGCACCGGACGAAATCAGCCCCAGCATTTT. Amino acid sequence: CATSTGRNQPQHF. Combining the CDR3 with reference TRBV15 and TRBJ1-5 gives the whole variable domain DAMVIQNPRYQVTQFGKPVTLSCSQTLNHNVMYWYQQKSSQAPKLLFHYYDKDFNNEADTPDNFQSRRPNTSFCFLDIRSPGLGDTAMYLCATSTGRNQPQHFGDGTRLSIL.

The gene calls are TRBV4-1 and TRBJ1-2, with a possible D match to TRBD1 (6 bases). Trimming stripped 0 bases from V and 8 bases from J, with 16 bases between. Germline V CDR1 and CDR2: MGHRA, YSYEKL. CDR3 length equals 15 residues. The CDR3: CASSQDPGLQGGYTF. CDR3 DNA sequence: TGCGCCAGCAGCCAAGACCCCGGATTACAGGGAGGCTACACCTTC.

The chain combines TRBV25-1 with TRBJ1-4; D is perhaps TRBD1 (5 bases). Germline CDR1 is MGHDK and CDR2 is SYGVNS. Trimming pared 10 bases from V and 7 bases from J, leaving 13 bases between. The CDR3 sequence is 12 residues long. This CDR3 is CATGRRGEKLFF. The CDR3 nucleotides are TGTGCCACCGGACGGAGGGGTGAAAAACTGTTTTTT.

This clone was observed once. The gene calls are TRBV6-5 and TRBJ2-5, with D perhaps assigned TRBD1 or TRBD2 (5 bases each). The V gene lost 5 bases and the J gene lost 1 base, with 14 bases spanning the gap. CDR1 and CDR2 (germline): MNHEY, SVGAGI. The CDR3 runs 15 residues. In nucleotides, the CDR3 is TGTGCCAGCAGTGCCGGGACGGGGCTCCAAGAGACCCAGTACTTC. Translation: CASSAGTGLQETQYF.

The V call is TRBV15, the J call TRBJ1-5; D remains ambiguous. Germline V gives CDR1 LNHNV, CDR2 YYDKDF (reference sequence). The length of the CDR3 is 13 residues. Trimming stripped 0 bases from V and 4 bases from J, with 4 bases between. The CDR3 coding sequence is TGTGCCACCAGCAGAGATGGGAATCAGCCCCAGCATTTT. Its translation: CATSRDGNQPQHF.

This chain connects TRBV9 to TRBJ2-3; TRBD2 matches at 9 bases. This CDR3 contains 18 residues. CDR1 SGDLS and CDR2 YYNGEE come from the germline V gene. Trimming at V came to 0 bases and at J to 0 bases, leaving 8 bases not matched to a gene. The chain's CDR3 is CASSVGSGGISSTDTQYF. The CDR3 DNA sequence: TGTGCCAGCAGCGTAGGAAGCGGGGGGATCTCTAGCACAGATACGCAGTATTTT.